This TCR beta chain was identified during a study of shared clonotypes between healthy human individuals. This clone appeared once. Replicate PCRs for sorted subsets used 200 ng DNA; this equaled 25,000 to 30,000 T cell genomes. The protocol was immunoSEQ multiplex PCR, while the TCRdb copy is restricted to in-frame clones and leaves out a portion. The sample yields 2.5 million or so clones, about 92% seen once. Input material: naive CD4+ T cells sorted from blood. As for subset: CD45RA+ positively selected. The receptor was isolated from a man younger than 35 in good health.

Written as DNA, the CDR3 is TGTGCCTGGGGCGCCGGGGATGAAAAACTGTTTTTT. Its protein product is CAWGAGDEKLFF. The V and J genes are TRBV30 and TRBJ1-4, with D hard to call. The CDR3 covers 12 residues. V was clipped by 5 bases and J by 6 bases, with 10 bases between them. Per germline, CDR1 GTSNPN and CDR2 SVGIG (reference sequence).